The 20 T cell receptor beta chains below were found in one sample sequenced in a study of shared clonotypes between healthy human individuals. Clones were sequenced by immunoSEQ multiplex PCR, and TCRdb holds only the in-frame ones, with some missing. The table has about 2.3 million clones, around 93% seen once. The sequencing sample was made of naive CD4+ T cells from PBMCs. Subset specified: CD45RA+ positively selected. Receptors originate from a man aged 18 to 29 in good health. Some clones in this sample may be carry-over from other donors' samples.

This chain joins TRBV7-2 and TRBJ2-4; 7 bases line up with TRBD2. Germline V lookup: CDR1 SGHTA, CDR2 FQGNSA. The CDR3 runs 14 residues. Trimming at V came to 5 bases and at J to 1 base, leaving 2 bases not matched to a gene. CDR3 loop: CASSTGGAKNIQYF. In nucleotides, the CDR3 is TGTGCCAGCAGCACCGGGGGGGCCAAAAACATTCAGTACTTC.

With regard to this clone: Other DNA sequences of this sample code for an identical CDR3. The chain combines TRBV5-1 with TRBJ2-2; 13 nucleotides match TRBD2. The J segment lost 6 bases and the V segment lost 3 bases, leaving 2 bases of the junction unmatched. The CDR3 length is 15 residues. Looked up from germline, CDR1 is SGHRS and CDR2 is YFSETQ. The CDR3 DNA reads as TGCGCCAGCAGCTCGGGACTAGCGGGGTCCGGGGAGCTGTTTTTT. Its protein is CASSSGLAGSGELFF.

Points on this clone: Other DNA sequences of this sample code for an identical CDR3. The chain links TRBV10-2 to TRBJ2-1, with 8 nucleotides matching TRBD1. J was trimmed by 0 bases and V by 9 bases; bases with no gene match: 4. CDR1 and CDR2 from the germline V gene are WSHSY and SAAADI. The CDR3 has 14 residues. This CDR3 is CASGDRSSYNEQFF. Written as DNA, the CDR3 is TGCGCCAGTGGGGACAGGAGCTCCTACAATGAGCAGTTCTTC.

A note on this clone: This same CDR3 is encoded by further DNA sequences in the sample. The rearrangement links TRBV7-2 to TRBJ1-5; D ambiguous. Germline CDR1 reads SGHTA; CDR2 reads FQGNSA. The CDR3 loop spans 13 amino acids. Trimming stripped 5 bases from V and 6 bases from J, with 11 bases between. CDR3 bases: TGTGCCAGCAGCCCGTCCCCCGGTCAGCCCCAGCATTTT. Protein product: CASSPSPGQPQHF.

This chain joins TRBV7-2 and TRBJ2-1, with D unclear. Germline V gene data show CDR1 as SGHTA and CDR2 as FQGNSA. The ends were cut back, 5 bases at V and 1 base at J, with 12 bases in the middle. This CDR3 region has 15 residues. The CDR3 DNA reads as TGTGCCAGCAGCCTCCTGGGGATTTCCTACAATGAGCAGTTCTTC. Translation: CASSLLGISYNEQFF.

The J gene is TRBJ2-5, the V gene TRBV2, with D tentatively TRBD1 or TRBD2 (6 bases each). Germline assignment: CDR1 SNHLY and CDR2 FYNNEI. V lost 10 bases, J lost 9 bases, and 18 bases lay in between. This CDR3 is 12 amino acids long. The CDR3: CATGLTPGAQYF. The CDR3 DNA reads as TGTGCCACGGGACTGACCCCAGGGGCCCAGTACTTC.

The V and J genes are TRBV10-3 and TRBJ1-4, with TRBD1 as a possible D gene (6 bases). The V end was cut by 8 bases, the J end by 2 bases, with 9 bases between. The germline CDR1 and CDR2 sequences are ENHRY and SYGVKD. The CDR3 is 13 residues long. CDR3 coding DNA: TGTGCCATCGGGGGGCGCACTAATGAAAAACTGTTTTTT. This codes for CAIGGRTNEKLFF.

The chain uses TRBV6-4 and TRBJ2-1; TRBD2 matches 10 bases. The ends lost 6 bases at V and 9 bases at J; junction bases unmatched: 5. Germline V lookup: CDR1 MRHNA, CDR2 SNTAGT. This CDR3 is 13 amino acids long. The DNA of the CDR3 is TGTGCCAGCAGGCCAGCGGGAGGGGGTGAGCAGTTCTTC. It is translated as CASRPAGGGEQFF.

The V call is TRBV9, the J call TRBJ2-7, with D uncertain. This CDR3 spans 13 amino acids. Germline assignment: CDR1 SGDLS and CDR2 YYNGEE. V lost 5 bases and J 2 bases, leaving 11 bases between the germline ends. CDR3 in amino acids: CASRAEGAYEQYF. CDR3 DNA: TGTGCCAGCAGGGCAGAAGGAGCCTACGAGCAGTACTTC.

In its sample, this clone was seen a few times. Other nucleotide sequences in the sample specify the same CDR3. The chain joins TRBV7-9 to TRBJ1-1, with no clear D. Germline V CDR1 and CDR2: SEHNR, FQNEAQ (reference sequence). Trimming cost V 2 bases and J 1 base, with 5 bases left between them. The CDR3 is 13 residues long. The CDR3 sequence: CASSLSGNTEAFF. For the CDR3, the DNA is TGTGCCAGCAGCTTAAGCGGGAACACTGAAGCTTTCTTT.

The CDR3 DNA is TGTGCCAGCAGCCGAACTAAAGGGGGACGGGTTGAAGCTTTCTTT. It specifies CASSRTKGGRVEAFF. The rearrangement uses TRBV28 and TRBJ1-1; a weak D match, TRBD1 (6 bases). V lost 6 bases, J lost 7 bases, and 21 bases lay in between. Germline loops: CDR1 MDHEN, CDR2 SYDVKM. This CDR3 spans 15 amino acids.

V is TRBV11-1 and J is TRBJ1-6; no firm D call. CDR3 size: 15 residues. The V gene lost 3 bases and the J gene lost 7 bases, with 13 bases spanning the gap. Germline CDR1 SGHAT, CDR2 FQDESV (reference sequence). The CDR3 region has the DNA TGTGCCAGCAGCTTCTTGGTGGGAGGAAATTCACCCCTCCACTTT. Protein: CASSFLVGGNSPLHF.

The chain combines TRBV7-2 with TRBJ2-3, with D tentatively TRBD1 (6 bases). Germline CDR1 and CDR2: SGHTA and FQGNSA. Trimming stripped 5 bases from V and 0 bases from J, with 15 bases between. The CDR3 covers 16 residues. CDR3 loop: CASSPQGTTSTDTQYF. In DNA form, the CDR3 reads TGTGCCAGCAGCCCCCAGGGGACCACTAGCACAGATACGCAGTATTTT.

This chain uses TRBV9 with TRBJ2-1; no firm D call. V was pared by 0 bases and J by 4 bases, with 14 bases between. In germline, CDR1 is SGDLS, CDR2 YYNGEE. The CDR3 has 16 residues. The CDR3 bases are TGTGCCAGCAGCGTAGTTGTGGACCCCCGATACAATGAGCAGTTCTTC. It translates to CASSVVVDPRYNEQFF.

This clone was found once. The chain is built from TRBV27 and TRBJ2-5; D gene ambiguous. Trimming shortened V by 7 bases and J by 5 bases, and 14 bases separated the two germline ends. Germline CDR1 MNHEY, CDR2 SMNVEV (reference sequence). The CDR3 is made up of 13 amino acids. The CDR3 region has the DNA TGTGCCAGCACCCCTTTAGGAAGTGAGACCCAGTACTTC. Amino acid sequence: CASTPLGSETQYF.

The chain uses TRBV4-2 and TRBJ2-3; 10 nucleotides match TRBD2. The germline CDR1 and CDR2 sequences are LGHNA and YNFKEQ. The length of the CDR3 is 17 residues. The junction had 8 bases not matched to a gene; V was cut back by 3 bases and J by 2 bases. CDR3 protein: CASSQATSGRATDTQYF. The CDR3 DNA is TGTGCCAGCAGCCAGGCTACGAGCGGGAGGGCCACAGATACGCAGTATTTT.

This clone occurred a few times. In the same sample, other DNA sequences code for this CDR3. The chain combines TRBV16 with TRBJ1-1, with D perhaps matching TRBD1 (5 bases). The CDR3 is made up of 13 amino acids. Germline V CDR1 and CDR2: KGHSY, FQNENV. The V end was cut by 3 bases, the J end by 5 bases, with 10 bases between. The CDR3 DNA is TGTGCCAGCAGCCAGTCCGGGGGTACTGAAGCTTTCTTT. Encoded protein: CASSQSGGTEAFF.

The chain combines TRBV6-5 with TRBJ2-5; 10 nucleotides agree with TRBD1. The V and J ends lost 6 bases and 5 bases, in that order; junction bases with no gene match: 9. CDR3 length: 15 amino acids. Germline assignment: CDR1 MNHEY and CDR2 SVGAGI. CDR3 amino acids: CASRGTGAGEETQYF. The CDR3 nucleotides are TGTGCCAGCAGGGGGACAGGGGCTGGGGAGGAGACCCAGTACTTC.

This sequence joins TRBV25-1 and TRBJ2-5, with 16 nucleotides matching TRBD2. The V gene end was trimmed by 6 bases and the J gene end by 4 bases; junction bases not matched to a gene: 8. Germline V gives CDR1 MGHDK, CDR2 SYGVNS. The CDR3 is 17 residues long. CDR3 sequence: CASSGGTSGRALETQYF. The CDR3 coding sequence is TGTGCCAGCAGCGGCGGGACTAGCGGGAGGGCCCTAGAGACCCAGTACTTC. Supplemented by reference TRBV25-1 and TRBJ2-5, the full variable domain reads EADIYQTPRYLVIGTGKKITLECSQTMGHDKMYWYQQDPGMELHLIHYSYGVNSTEKGDLSSESTVSRIRTEHFPLTLESARPSHTSQYLCASSGGTSGRALETQYFGPGTRLLVL.

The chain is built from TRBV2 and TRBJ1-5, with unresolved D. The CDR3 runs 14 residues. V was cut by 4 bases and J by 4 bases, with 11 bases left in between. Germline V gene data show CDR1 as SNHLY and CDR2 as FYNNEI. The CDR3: CASSAVLGNQPQHF. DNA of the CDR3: TGTGCCAGCAGTGCGGTACTGGGGAATCAGCCCCAGCATTTT.